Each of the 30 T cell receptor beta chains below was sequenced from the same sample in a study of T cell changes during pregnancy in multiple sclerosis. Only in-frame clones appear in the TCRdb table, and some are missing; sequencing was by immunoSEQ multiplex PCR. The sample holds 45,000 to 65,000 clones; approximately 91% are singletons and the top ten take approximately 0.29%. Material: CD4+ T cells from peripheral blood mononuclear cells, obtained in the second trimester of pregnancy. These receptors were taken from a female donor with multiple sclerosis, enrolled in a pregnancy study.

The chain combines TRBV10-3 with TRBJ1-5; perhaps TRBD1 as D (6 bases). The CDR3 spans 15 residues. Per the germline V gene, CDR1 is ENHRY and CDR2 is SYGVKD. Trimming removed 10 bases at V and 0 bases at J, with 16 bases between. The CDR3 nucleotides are TGTGCCACCTCCCGGGACAACCATAGCAATCAGCCCCAGCATTTT. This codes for CATSRDNHSNQPQHF.

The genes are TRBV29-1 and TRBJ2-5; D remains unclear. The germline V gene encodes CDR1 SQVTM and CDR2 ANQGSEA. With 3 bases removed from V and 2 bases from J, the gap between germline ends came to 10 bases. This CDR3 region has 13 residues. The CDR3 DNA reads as TGCAGCGTTGATTTAGGCGGACAAGAGACCCAGTACTTC. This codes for CSVDLGGQETQYF.

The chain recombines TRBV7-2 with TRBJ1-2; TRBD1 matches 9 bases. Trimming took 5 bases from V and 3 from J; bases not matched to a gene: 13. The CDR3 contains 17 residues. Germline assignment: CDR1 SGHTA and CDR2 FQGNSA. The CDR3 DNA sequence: TGTGCCAGCAGCCCTGGACAGGGGAGGGCAAGCGACTATGGCTACACCTTC. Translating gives CASSPGQGRASDYGYTF.

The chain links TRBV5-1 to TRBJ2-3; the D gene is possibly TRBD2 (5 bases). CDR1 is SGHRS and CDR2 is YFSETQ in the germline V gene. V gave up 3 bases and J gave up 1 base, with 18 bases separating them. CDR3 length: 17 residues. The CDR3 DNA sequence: TGCGCCAGCAGCTACGGACGGGGAATTTCGGGCACAGATACGCAGTATTTT. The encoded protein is CASSYGRGISGTDTQYF.

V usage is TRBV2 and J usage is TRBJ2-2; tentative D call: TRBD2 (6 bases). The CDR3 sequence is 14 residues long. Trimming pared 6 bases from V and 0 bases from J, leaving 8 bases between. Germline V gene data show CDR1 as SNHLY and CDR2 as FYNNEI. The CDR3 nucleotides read TGTGCCAGCAGCCGACTAGCGAACACCGGGGAGCTGTTTTTT. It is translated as CASSRLANTGELFF.

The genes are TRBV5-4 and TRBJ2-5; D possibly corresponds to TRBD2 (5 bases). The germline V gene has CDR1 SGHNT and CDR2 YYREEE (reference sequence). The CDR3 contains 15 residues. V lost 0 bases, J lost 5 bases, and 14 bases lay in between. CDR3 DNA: TGTGCCAGCAGCTTGGGGATCCCGGGGATGGAGACCCAGTACTTC. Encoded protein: CASSLGIPGMETQYF.

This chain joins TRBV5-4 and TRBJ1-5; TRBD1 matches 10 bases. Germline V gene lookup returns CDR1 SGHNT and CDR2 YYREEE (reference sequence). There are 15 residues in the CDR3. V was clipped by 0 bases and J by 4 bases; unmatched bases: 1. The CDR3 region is CASSLAGQGNQPQHF. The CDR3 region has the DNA TGTGCCAGCAGCTTGGCGGGACAGGGGAATCAGCCCCAGCATTTT.

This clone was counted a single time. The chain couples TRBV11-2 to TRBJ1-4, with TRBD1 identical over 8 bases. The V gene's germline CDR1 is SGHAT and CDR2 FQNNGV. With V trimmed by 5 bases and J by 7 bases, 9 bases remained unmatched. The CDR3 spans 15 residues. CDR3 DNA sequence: TGTGCCAGCAGCCCCGGGGACAGGAAGACTGAAAAACTGTTTTTT. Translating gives CASSPGDRKTEKLFF.

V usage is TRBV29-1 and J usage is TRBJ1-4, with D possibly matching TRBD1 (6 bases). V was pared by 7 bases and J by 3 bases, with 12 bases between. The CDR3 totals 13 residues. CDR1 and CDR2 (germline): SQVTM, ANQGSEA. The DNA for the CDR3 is TGCAGCGCATCGGGGGGCCCTAATGAAAAACTGTTTTTT. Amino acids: CSASGGPNEKLFF.

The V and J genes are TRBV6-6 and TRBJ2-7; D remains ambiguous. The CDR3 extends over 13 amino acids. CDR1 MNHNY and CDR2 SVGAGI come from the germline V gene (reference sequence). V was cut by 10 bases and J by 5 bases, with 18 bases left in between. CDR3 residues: CATVVGSRDEQYF. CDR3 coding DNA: TGTGCCACGGTAGTTGGGTCTCGGGACGAGCAGTACTTC.

CDR3 in DNA: TGTGCCGGCGGGGACAGGGTCGGTTCACCCCTCCACTTT. It is translated as CAGGDRVGSPLHF. V usage is TRBV19 and J usage is TRBJ1-6, with TRBD1 matching 9 bases. Looked up from germline, CDR1 is LNHDA and CDR2 is SQIVND (reference sequence). With V trimmed by 11 bases and J by 9 bases, 8 bases remained unmatched. The CDR3 covers 13 residues.

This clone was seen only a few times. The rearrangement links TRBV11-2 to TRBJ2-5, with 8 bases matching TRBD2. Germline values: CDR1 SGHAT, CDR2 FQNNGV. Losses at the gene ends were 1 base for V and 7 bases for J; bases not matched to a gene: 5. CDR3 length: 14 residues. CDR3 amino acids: CASSLAGGSRTQYF. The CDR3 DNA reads TGTGCCAGCAGCTTAGCGGGGGGGTCCAGGACCCAGTACTTC.

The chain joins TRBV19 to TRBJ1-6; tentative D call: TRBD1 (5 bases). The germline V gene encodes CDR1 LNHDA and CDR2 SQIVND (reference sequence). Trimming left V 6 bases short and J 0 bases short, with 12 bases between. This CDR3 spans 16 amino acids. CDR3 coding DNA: TGTGCCAGTAGAGCAGCAGGGCTCTCCTATAATTCACCCCTCCACTTT. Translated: CASRAAGLSYNSPLHF.

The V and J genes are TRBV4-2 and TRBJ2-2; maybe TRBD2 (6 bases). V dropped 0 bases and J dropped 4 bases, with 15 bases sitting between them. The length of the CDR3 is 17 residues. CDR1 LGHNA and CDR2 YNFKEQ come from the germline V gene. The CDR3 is CASSQDRWRGATGELFF. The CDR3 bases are TGTGCCAGCAGCCAAGACAGGTGGCGGGGAGCCACCGGGGAGCTGTTTTTT.

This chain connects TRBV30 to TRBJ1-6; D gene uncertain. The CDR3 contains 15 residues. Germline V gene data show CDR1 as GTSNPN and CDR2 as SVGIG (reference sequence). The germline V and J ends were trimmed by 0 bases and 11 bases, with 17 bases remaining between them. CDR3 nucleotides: TGTGCCTGGAGTGTAGACGGAGGAGGCAGTGCACCCCTCCACTTT. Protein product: CAWSVDGGGSAPLHF.

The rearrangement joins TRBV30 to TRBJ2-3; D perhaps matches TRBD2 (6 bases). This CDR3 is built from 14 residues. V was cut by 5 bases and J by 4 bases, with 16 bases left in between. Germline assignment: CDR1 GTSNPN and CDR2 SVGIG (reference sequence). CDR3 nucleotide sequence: TGTGCCTGGGGGGGTCGATGGAGGGCAGATACGCAGTATTTT. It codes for CAWGGRWRADTQYF. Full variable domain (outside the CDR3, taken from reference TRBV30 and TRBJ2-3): SQTIHQWPATLVQPVGSPLSLECTVEGTSNPNLYWYRQAAGRGLQLLFYSVGIGQISSEVPQNLSASRPQDRQFILSSKKLLLSDSGFYLCAWGGRWRADTQYFGPGTRLTVL.

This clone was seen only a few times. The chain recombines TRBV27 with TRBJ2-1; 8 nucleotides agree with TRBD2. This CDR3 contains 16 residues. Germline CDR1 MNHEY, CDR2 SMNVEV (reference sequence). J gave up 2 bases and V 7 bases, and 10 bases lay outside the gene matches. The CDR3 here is CASMGTPGLAYNEQFF. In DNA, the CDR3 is TGTGCCAGCATGGGCACCCCGGGACTAGCCTACAATGAGCAGTTCTTC.

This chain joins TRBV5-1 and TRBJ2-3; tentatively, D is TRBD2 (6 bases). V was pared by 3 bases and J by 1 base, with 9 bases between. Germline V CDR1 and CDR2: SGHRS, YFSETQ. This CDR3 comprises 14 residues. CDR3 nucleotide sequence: TGCGCCAGCAGCTGGAGGGTGGGCACAGATACGCAGTATTTT. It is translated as CASSWRVGTDTQYF.

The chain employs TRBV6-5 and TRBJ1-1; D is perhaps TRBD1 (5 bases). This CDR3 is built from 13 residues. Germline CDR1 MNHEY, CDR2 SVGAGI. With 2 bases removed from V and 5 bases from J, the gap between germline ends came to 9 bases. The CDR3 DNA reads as TGTGCCAGCAGTTACGTCCGGGGGACTGAAGCTTTCTTT. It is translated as CASSYVRGTEAFF.

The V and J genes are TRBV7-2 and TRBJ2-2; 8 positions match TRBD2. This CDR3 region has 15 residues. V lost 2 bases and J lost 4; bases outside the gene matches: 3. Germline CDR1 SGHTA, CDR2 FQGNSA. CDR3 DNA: TGTGCCAGCAGCTTAACGGGGGGGCGCACCGGGGAGCTGTTTTTT. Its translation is CASSLTGGRTGELFF.

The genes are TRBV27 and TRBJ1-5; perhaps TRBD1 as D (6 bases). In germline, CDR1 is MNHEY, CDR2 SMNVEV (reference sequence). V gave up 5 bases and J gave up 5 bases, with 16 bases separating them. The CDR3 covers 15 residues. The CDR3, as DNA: TGTGCCAGCAGTCCCCAACGGGGGGCTGATCAGCCCCAGCATTTT. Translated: CASSPQRGADQPQHF.

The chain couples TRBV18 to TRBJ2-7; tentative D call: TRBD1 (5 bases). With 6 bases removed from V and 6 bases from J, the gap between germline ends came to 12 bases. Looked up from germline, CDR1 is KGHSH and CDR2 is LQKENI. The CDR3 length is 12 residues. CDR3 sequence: CASSLQVSEQYF. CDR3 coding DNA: TGTGCCAGCTCCCTACAGGTTTCCGAGCAGTACTTC.

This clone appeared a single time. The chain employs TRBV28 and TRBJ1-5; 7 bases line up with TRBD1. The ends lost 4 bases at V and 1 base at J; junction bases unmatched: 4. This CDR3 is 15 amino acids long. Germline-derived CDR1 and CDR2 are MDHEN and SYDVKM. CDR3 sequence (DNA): TGTGCCAGCAGTTCGAACAGGGGCAGCAATCAGCCCCAGCATTTT. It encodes CASSSNRGSNQPQHF.

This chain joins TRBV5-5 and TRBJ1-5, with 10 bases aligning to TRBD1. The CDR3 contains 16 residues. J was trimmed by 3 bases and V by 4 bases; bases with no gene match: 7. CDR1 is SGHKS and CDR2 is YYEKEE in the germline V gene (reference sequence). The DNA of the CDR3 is TGTGCCAGCAGCGCAGGGACAGGGGCGATCAATCAGCCCCAGCATTTT. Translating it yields CASSAGTGAINQPQHF.

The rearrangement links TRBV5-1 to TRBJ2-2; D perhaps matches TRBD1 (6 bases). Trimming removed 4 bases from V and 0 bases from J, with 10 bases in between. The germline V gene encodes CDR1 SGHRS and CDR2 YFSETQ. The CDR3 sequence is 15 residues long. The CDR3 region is CASSNRTANTGELFF. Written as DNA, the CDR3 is TGCGCCAGCAGCAATCGGACAGCGAACACCGGGGAGCTGTTTTTT.

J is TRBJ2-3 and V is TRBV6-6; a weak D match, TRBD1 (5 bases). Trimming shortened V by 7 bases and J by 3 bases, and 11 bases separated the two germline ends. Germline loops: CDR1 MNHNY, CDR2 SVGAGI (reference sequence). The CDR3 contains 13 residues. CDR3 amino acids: CASIPPGTDTQYF. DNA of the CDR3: TGTGCCAGCATCCCCCCAGGGACAGATACGCAGTATTTT.

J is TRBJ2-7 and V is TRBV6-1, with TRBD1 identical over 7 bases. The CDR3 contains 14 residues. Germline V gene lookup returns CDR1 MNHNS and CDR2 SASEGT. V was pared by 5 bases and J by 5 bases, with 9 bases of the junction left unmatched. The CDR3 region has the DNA TGTGCCAGCAGTCTGGGACAGAGGTACGACGAGCAGTACTTC. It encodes CASSLGQRYDEQYF.

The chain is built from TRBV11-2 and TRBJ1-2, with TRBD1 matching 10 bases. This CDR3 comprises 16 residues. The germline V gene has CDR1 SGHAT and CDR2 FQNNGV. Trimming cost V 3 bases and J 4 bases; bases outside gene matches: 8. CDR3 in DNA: TGTGCCAGCAGCTTGGACAGGGGGAGCCATAGCTATGGCTACACCTTC. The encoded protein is CASSLDRGSHSYGYTF.

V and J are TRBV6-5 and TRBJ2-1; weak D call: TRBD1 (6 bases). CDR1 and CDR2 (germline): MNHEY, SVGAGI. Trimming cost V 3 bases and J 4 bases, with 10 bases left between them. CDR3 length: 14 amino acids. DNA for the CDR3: TGTGCCAGCAGTTATACTGGACAGTACAATGAGCAGTTCTTC. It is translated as CASSYTGQYNEQFF.

The CDR3 loop reads CASSNSGNEQYF. DNA of the CDR3: TGTGCCAGCAGCAACAGCGGGAATGAGCAGTACTTC. The chain carries TRBV7-9 and TRBJ2-7; 7 positions match TRBD2. Germline-derived CDR1 and CDR2 are SEHNR and FQNEAQ (reference sequence). The CDR3 consists of 12 residues. V trimming: 5 bases; J trimming: 7 bases; junction bases outside the gene matches: 5.